These T cell receptor beta chains were read from a single sample in a study of blood T cells in healthy people across ages. MiXCR was run by TCRdb on the 5' RACE reads, yielding one entry per CDR3 protein. The repertoire includes more than 650,000 distinct CDR3 sequences, roughly 20% of them detected once, and about 20% sits in the top ten. Sequenced material: blood. Receptors were obtained from a man in his sixties or seventies in good health. Each CDR3 is given with its conserved first and last residue. Each record gives: J gene, clone size, D gene, V gene, CDR3 protein, CDR3 DNA. The D gene is left open where the match is weak. Part of the rows lack a size; the others show once, few, many or a class for expanded clones.

J gene: TRBJ2-5; clone size: few; D gene: -; V gene: TRBV14; CDR3 protein: CASSQYLKETQYF; CDR3 DNA: TGTGCCAGCAGCCAGTACCTTAAAGAGACCCAGTACTTC
J gene: TRBJ1-5; clone size: few; D gene: -; V gene: TRBV18; CDR3 protein: CASSPQGDSNQPQHF; CDR3 DNA: TGTGCCAGCTCACCACAGGGGGATAGCAATCAGCCCCAGCATTTT
J gene: TRBJ2-3; clone size: few; D gene: TRBD2; V gene: TRBV27; CDR3 protein: CASRSRGLAGGVGGTDTQYF; CDR3 DNA: TGTGCCAGCAGGTCCAGGGGACTGGCGGGGGGAGTTGGTGGCACAGATACGCAGTATTTT
J gene: TRBJ1-1; clone size: once; D gene: -; V gene: TRBV28; CDR3 protein: CASPSNRESTEAFF; CDR3 DNA: TGTGCCAGTCCCTCCAACAGGGAGTCGACTGAAGCTTTCTTT
J gene: TRBJ2-3; clone size: few; D gene: TRBD2; V gene: TRBV29-1; CDR3 protein: CSVEDLAGGPDTQYF; CDR3 DNA: TGCAGCGTTGAGGATCTAGCGGGAGGGCCAGATACGCAGTATTTT
J gene: TRBJ1-4; clone size: many; D gene: -; V gene: TRBV7-6; CDR3 protein: CASSRAGEKLFF; CDR3 DNA: TGTGCCAGCAGCAGAGCGGGAGAAAAACTGTTTTTT
J gene: TRBJ1-3; clone size: few; D gene: -; V gene: TRBV7-9; CDR3 protein: CASSLTAHSGNTIYF; CDR3 DNA: TGTGCCAGCAGCTTAACCGCCCACTCTGGAAACACCATATATTTT
J gene: TRBJ1-6; clone size: -; D gene: TRBD1; V gene: TRBV20-1; CDR3 protein: CSARAGTDNSPLHF; CDR3 DNA: TGCAGTGCTAGGGCCGGGACAGACAATTCACCCCTCCACTTT
J gene: TRBJ1-2; clone size: -; D gene: -; V gene: TRBV20-1; CDR3 protein: CSARDSPRGYGYTF; CDR3 DNA: TGCAGTGCTAGAGATTCCCCCAGGGGCTATGGCTACACCTTC
J gene: TRBJ1-1; clone size: few; D gene: TRBD1; V gene: TRBV20-1; CDR3 protein: CSASPPGGRTEAFF; CDR3 DNA: TGCAGTGCTTCCCCTCCAGGGGGCCGCACTGAAGCTTTCTTT
J gene: TRBJ2-2; clone size: few; D gene: -; V gene: TRBV5-1; CDR3 protein: CASSLVVTPNTGELFF; CDR3 DNA: TGCGCCAGCAGCTTGGTCGTCACACCGAACACCGGGGAGCTGTTTTTT
J gene: TRBJ1-5; clone size: -; D gene: TRBD1; V gene: TRBV20-1; CDR3 protein: CSASTGGNQPQHF; CDR3 DNA: TGCAGTGCTAGTACAGGGGGCAATCAGCCCCAGCATTTT
J gene: TRBJ2-7; clone size: -; D gene: -; V gene: TRBV10-3; CDR3 protein: CAISEFTGAGGEQYF; CDR3 DNA: TGTGCCATCAGTGAGTTCACCGGAGCAGGCGGCGAGCAGTACTTC
J gene: TRBJ2-5; clone size: few; D gene: TRBD2; V gene: TRBV20-1; CDR3 protein: CSARASGVTQEAQYF; CDR3 DNA: TGCAGTGCTCGGGCTAGCGGGGTTACCCAAGAGGCCCAGTACTTC
J gene: TRBJ2-7; clone size: -; D gene: TRBD1; V gene: TRBV12-3/TRBV12-4; CDR3 protein: CASSFYQGALAEQYF; CDR3 DNA: TGTGCCAGCAGTTTCTACCAGGGGGCGCTGGCCGAGCAGTACTTC
J gene: TRBJ1-2; clone size: -; D gene: -; V gene: TRBV7-8; CDR3 protein: CASSLARTGGGWGYTF; CDR3 DNA: TGTGCCAGCAGCTTAGCGCGTACTGGTGGGGGATGGGGCTACACCTTC
J gene: TRBJ2-7; clone size: few; D gene: -; V gene: TRBV12-3/TRBV12-4; CDR3 protein: CASSSGRGGSYEQYF; CDR3 DNA: TGTGCCAGCAGTTCGGGACGGGGAGGCTCCTACGAGCAGTACTTC
J gene: TRBJ2-2; clone size: -; D gene: -; V gene: TRBV24-1; CDR3 protein: CATSDLELTGELFF; CDR3 DNA: TGTGCCACCAGTGATTTAGAGCTCACCGGGGAGCTGTTTTTT
J gene: TRBJ2-5; clone size: -; D gene: -; V gene: TRBV28; CDR3 protein: CASSLLPRVGETQYF; CDR3 DNA: TGTGCCAGCAGTTTATTGCCTAGGGTGGGGGAGACCCAGTACTTC
J gene: TRBJ2-1; clone size: -; D gene: -; V gene: TRBV4-1; CDR3 protein: CASSQEWSGIWNEQFF; CDR3 DNA: TGCGCCAGCAGCCAAGAATGGTCGGGAATATGGAATGAGCAGTTCTTC
J gene: TRBJ1-4; clone size: few; D gene: TRBD1; V gene: TRBV24-1; CDR3 protein: CATSEPGQGANEKLFF; CDR3 DNA: TGTGCCACCAGTGAGCCGGGACAGGGCGCTAATGAAAAACTGTTTTTT
J gene: TRBJ1-2; clone size: few; D gene: -; V gene: TRBV28; CDR3 protein: CASSSGGGVAYGYTF; CDR3 DNA: TGTGCCAGCAGTTCCGGGGGAGGGGTTGCCTATGGCTACACCTTC